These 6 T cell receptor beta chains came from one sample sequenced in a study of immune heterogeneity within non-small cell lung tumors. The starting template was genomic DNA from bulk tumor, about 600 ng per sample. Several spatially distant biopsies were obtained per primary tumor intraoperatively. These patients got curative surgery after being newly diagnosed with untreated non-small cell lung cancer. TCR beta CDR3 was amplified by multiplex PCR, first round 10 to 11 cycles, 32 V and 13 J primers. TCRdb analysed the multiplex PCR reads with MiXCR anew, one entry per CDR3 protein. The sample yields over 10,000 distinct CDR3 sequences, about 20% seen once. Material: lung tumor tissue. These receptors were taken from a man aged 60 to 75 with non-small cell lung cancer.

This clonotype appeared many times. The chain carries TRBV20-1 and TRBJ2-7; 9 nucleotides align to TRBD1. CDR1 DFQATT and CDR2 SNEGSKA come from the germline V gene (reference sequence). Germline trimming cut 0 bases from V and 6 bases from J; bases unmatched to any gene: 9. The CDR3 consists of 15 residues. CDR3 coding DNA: TGCAGTGCTAGAGAACAGGGGGCCATAAGGGGCGAGCAGTACTTC. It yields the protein CSAREQGAIRGEQYF.

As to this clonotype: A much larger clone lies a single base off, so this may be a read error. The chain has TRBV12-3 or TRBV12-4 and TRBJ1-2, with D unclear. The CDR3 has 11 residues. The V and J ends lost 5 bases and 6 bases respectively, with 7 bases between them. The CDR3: CASSREHGYTF. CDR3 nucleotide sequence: TGTGCCAGCAGTCGGGAACATGGCTACACCTTC.

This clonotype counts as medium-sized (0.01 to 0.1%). For the CDR3, the DNA is TGTGCCAGCAGTTTACAGGGATCTGGAAACACCATATATTTT. It specifies CASSLQGSGNTIYF. J is TRBJ1-3 and V is TRBV27; D perhaps matches TRBD1 (5 bases). V dropped 2 bases and J dropped 1 base, with 6 bases sitting between them. The CDR3 consists of 14 residues. Germline CDR1 reads MNHEY; CDR2 reads SMNVEV (reference sequence).

The CDR3 loop is CASRPDANQPQHF. The CDR3 DNA sequence: TGTGCCAGCAGACCAGACGCAAATCAGCCCCAGCATTTT. The chain has TRBV27 and TRBJ1-5; D uncertain. V lost 6 bases, J lost 4 bases, and 10 bases lay in between. The CDR3 totals 13 residues. CDR1 MNHEY and CDR2 SMNVEV come from the germline V gene (reference sequence).

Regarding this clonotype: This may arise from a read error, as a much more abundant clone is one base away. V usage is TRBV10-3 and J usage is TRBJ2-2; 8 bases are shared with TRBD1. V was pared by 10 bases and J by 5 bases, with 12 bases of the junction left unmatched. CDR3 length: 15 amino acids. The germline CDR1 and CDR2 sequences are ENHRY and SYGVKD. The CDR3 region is CATNQGQARTGELFF. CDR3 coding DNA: TGTGCCACTAACCAGGGACAGGCTCGTACCGGGGAGCTGTTTTTT.

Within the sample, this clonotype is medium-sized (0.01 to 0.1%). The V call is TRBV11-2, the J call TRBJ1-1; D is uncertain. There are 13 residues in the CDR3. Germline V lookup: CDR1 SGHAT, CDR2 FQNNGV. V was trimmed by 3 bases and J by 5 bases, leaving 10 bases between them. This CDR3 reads CASSFKERTEAFF. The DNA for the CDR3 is TGTGCCAGCAGCTTTAAAGAGCGGACTGAAGCTTTCTTT.